This TCR beta chain was found in a study of blood T cell repertoires in COVID-19. Turning to the study itself: T cells, B-cell-depleted T cells, or PBMCs supplied cDNA or gDNA.

Sequenced by immunoSEQ multiplex PCR; TCRdb stores in-frame clones only, minus some. This table holds approximately 500,000 clones, 85% to 90% found once. Seattle-derived patients entered the study during active infection and were followed longitudinally. V lost 1 base and J 3 bases, leaving 10 bases between the germline ends. The CDR3 is made up of 15 amino acids. Germline V gives CDR1 MGHRA, CDR2 YSYEKL. The receptor comes from a woman in her fifties or sixties with COVID-19, enrolled during active disease. Sequenced material: peripheral blood. J is TRBJ1-5 and V is TRBV4-1, with a weak D call TRBD1 (5 bases). Here the CDR3 reads CASSQGQWINQPQHF. The CDR3 bases are TGCGCCAGCAGCCAAGGACAGTGGATCAATCAGCCCCAGCATTTT.